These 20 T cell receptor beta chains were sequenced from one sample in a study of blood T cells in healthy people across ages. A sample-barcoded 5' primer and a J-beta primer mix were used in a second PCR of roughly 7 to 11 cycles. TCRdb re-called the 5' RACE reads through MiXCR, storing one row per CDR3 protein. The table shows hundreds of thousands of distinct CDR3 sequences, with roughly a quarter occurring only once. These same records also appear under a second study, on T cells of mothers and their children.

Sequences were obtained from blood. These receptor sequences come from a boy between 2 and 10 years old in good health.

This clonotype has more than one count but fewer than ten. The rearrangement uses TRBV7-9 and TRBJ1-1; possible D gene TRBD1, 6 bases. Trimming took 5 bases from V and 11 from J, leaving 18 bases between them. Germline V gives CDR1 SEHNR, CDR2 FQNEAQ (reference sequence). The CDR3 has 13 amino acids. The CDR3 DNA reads TGTGCCAGCAGCCCCACTGGTCCAGGGGACGCTTTCTTT. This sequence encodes CASSPTGPGDAFF.

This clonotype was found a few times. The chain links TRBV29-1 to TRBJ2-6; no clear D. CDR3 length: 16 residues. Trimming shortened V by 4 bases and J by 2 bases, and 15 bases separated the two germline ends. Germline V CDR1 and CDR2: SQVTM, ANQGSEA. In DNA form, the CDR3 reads TGCAGCGTTGCCGGAATAGCCACTACTGGGGCCAACGTCCTGACTTTC. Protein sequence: CSVAGIATTGANVLTF.

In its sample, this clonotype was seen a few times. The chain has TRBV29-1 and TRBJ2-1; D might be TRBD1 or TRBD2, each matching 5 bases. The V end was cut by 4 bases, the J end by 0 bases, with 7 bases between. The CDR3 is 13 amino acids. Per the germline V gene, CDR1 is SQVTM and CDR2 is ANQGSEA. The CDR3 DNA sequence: TGCAGCGTTGCGGGGCTCTCCTACAATGAGCAGTTCTTC. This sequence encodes CSVAGLSYNEQFF.

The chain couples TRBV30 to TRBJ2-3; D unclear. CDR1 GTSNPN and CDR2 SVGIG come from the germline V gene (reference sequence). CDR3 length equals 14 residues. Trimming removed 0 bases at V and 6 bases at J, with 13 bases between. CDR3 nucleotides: TGTGCCTGGAGTGTGCCCTTCCGGTTCGATACGCAGTATTTT. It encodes CAWSVPFRFDTQYF. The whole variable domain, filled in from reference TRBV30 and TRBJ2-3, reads SQTIHQWPATLVQPVGSPLSLECTVEGTSNPNLYWYRQAAGRGLQLLFYSVGIGQISSEVPQNLSASRPQDRQFILSSKKLLLSDSGFYLCAWSVPFRFDTQYFGPGTRLTVL.

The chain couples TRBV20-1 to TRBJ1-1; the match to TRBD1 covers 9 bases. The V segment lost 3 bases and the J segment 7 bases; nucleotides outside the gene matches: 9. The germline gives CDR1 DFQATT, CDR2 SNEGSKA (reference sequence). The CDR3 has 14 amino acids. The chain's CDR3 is CSARGSGQGIEAFF. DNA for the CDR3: TGCAGTGCTAGGGGGTCGGGACAGGGAATTGAAGCTTTCTTT.

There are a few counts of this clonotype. For the CDR3, the DNA is TGCAGTGCTAGCCCGTCGACCGGCACCGGGGAGCTGTTTTTT. It translates to CSASPSTGTGELFF. The chain is built from TRBV20-1 and TRBJ2-2; D is unresolved. The CDR3 is 14 residues long. V dropped 3 bases and J dropped 4 bases, with 12 bases sitting between them. CDR1 and CDR2 from the germline V gene are DFQATT and SNEGSKA (reference sequence).

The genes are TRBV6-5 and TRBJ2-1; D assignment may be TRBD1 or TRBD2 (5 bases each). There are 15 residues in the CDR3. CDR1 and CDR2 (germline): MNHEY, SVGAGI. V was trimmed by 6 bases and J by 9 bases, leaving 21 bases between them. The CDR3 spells CASSPPGRTHGEQFF. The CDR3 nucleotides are TGTGCCAGCAGCCCACCGGGACGGACCCACGGTGAGCAGTTCTTC.

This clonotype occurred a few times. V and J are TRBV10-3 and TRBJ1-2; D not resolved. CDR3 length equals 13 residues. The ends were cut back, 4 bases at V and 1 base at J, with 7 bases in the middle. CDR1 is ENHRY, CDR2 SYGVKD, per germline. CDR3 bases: TGTGCCATCAGTGTAAGCCTTAACTATGGCTACACCTTC. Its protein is CAISVSLNYGYTF.

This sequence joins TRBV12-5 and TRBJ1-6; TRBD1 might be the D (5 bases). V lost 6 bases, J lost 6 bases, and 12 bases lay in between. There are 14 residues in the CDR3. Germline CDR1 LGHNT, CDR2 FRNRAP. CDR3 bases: TGTGCTAGTGGACTGGGACTGATTAATTCACCCCTCCACTTT. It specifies CASGLGLINSPLHF. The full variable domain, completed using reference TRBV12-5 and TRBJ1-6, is DARVTQTPRHKVTEMGQEVTMRCQPILGHNTVFWYRQTMMQGLELLAYFRNRAPLDDSGMPKDRFSAEMPDATLATLKIQPSEPRDSAVYFCASGLGLINSPLHFGNGTRLTVT.

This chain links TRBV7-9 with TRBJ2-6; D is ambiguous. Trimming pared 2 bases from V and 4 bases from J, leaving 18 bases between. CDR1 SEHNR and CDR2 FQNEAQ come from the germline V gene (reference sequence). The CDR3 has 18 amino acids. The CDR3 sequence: CASSLSRRPISGANVLTF. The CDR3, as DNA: TGTGCCAGCAGCTTAAGCCGCCGACCCATCTCCGGGGCCAACGTCCTGACTTTC.

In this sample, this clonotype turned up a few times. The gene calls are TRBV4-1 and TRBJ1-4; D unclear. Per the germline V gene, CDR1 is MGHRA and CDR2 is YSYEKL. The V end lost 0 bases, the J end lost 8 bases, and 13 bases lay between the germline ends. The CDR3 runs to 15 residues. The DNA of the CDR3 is TGCGCCAGCAGCCAAGAAGGAGTCGGGCAGGAAAAACTGTTTTTT. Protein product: CASSQEGVGQEKLFF.

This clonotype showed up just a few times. The CDR3 DNA reads as TGTGCCAGCAGTGAAGCTACGAACGGGCTATTCTACACCTTC. Translating it yields CASSEATNGLFYTF. The chain uses TRBV6-1 and TRBJ1-2; D is unresolved. The CDR3 covers 14 residues. Between the trimmed V and J ends, which lost 0 bases and 10 bases, there was a span of 15 bases. The germline gives CDR1 MNHNS, CDR2 SASEGT.

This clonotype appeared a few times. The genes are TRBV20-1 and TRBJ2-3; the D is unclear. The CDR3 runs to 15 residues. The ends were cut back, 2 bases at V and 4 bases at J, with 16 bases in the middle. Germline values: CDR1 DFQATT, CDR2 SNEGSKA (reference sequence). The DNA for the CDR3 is TGCAGTGCTAGAATCGGTCAAGGAACGGCAGATACGCAGTATTTT. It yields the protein CSARIGQGTADTQYF.

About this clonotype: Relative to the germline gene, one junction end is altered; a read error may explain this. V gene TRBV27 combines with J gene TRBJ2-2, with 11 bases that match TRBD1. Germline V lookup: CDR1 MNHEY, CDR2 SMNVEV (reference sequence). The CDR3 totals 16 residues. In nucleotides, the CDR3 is TGTGCCAGCAGTTTATCAGGGACAGGGGGTCGAGGGGAGGTGTTTTTT. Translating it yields CASSLSGTGGRGEVFF.

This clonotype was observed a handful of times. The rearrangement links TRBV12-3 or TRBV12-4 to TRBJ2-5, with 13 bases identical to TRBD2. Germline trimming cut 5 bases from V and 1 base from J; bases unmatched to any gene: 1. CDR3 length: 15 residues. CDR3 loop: CASSGTSGVQETQYF. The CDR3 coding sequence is TGTGCCAGCAGTGGGACTAGCGGGGTCCAAGAGACCCAGTACTTC.

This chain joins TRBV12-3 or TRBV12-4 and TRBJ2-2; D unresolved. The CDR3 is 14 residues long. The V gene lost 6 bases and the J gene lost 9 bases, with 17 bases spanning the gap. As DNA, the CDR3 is TGTGCCAGCAGCCCCCGCGGCCTTGCCCGGGAGCTGTTTTTT. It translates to CASSPRGLARELFF.

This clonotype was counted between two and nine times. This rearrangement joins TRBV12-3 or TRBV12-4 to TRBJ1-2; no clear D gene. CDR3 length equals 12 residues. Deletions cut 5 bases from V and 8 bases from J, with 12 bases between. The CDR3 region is CASSPNHGGYTF. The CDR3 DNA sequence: TGTGCCAGCAGTCCCAATCATGGAGGCTACACCTTC.

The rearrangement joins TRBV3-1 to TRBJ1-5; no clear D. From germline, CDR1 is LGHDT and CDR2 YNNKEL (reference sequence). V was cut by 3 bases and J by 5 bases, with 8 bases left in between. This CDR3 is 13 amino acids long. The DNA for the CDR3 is TGTGCCAGCAGCCAGGGCAGCTATCAGCCCCAGCATTTT. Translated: CASSQGSYQPQHF.

The CDR3 spells CSARGAASFYNEQFF. In DNA form, the CDR3 reads TGCAGTGCTAGAGGAGCGGCTAGCTTCTACAATGAGCAGTTCTTC. V usage is TRBV20-1 and J usage is TRBJ2-1; possible D gene TRBD2, 5 bases. Germline values: CDR1 DFQATT, CDR2 SNEGSKA (reference sequence). Trimming pared 1 base from V and 3 bases from J, leaving 13 bases between. The CDR3 is made up of 15 amino acids.

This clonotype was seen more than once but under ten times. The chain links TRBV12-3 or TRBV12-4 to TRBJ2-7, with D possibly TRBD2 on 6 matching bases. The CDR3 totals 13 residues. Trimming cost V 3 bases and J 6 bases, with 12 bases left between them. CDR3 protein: CASSFGGPGEQYF. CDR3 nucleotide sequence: TGTGCCAGCAGTTTCGGAGGGCCGGGCGAGCAGTACTTC.